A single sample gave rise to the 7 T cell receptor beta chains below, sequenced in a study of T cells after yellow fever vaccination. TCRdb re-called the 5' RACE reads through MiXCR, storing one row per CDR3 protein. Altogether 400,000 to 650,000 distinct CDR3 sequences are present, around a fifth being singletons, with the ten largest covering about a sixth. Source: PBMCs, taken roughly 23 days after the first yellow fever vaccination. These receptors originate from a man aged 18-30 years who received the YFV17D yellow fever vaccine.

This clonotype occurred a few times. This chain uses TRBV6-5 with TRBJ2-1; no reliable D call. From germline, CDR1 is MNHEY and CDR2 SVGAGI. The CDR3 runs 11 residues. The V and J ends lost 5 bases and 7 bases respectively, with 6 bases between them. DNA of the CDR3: TGTGCCAGCAGTCAGTGGAATGAGCAGTTCTTC. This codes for CASSQWNEQFF.

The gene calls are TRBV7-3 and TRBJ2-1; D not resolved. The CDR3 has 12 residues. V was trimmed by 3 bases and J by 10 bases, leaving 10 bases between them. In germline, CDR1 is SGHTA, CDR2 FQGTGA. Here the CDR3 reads CASSLTQGEQFF. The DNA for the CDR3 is TGTGCCAGCAGCTTGACGCAAGGGGAGCAGTTCTTC.

CDR3 nucleotide sequence: TGTGCCAGCAGCTGGGGAGGTGTTAATGAAAAACTGTTTTTT. This gives the protein CASSWGGVNEKLFF. This chain uses TRBV5-5 with TRBJ1-4; no reliable D call. V was trimmed by 3 bases and J by 4 bases, leaving 10 bases between them. This CDR3 is 14 amino acids long. CDR1 and CDR2 from the germline V gene are SGHKS and YYEKEE (reference sequence).

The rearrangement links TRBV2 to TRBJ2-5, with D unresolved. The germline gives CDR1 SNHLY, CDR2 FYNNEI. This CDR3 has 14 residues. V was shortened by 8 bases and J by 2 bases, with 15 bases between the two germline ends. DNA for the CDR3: TGTGCCAGCGACTGGGCCCTGGGGCAAGAGACCCAGTACTTC. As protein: CASDWALGQETQYF.

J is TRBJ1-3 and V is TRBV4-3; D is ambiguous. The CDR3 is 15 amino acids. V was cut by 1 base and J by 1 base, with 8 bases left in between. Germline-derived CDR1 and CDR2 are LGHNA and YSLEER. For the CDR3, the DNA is TGCGCCAGCAGCCAAGGTCCCGGGTCTGGAAACACCATATATTTT. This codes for CASSQGPGSGNTIYF.

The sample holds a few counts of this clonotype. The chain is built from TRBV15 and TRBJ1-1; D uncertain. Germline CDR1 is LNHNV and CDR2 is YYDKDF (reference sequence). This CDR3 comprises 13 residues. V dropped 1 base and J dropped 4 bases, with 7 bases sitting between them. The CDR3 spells CATSRGEVTEAFF. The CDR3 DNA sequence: TGTGCCACCAGCAGAGGGGAGGTCACTGAAGCTTTCTTT.

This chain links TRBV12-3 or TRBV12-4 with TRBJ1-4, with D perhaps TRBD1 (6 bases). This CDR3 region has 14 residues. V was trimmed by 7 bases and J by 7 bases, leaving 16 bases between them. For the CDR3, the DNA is TGTGCCAGCACTCAGCGGGGGGCCGGTGAAAAACTGTTTTTT. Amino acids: CASTQRGAGEKLFF.